This TCR beta chain is from a study of blood T cell repertoires in COVID-19. Study context: Specimens from acute and convalescent COVID-19 originated in the United States, Italy and Spain.

Per the authors' pipeline: Amplification of reference gene primers provided the estimated nucleated cell counts. Data came from immunoSEQ multiplex PCR; TCRdb stores just in-frame clones and leaves some out. The DNA was the basis for D and trimming; V, J and clone size are from that table. This sample carries about 170,000 clones, around 84% of them seen once, and the ten largest clones take approximately 14%. Germline CDR1 is SGHVS and CDR2 is FQNEAQ. V trimming: 4 bases; J trimming: 3 bases; junction bases outside the gene matches: 3. The CDR3 totals 14 residues. The source material was peripheral blood. This chain uses TRBV7-8 with TRBJ1-1; 9 nucleotides line up with TRBD1. The TCR originated in a woman aged 70-85 years with COVID-19, enrolled during active disease. CDR3 nucleotide sequence: TGTGCCAGCAGCTCACAGGGGGCGGACACTGAAGCTTTCTTT. Translation gives CASSSQGADTEAFF.